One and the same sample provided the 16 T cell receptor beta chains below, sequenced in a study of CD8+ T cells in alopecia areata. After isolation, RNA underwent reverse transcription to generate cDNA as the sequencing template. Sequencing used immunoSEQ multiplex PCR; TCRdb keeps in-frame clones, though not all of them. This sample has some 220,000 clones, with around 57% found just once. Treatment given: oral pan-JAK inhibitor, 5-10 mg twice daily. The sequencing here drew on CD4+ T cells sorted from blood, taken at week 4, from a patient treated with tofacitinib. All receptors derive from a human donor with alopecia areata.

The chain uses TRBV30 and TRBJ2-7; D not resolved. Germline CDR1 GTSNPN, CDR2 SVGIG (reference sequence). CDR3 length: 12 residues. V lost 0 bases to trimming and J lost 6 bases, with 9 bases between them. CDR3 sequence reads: CAWSVLYPEQYF. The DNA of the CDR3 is TGTGCCTGGAGTGTACTCTACCCCGAGCAGTACTTC.

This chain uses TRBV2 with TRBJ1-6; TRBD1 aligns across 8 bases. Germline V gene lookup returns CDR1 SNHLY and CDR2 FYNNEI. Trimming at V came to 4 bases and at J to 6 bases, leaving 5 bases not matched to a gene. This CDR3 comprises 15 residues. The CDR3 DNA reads TGTGCCAGCAGTGCCACAGGGGGAGGTAATTCACCCCTCCACTTT. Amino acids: CASSATGGGNSPLHF.

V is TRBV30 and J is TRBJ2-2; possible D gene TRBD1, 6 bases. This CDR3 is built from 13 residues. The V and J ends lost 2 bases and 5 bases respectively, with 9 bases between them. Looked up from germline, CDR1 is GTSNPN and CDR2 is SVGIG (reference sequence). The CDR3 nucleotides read TGTGCCTGGAGTTTCAGGGGTACCGGGGAGCTGTTTTTT. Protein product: CAWSFRGTGELFF.

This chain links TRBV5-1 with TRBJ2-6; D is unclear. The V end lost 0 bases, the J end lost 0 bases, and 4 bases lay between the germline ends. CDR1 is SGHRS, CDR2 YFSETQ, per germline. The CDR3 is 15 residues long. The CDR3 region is CASSLASSGANVLTF. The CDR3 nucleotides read TGCGCCAGCAGCTTGGCTAGCTCTGGGGCCAACGTCCTGACTTTC.

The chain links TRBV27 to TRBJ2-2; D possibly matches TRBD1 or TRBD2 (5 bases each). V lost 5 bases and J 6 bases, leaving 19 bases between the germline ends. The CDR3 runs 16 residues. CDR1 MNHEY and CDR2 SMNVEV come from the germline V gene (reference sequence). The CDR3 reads CASSPVLGGISGELFF. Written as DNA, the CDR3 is TGTGCCAGCAGTCCAGTTCTTGGGGGTATTTCCGGGGAGCTGTTTTTT.

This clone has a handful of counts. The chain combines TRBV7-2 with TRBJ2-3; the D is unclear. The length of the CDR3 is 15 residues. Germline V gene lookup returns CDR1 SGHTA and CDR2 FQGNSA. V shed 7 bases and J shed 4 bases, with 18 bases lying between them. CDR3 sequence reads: CASTPGFGASDTQYF. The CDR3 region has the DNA TGTGCCAGCACCCCTGGGTTCGGAGCGTCAGATACGCAGTATTTT.

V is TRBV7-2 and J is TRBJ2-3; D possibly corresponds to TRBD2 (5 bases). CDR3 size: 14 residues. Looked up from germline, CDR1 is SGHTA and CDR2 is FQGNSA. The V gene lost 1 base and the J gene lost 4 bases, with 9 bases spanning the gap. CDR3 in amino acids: CASSLEGSADTQYF. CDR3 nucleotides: TGTGCCAGCAGCTTAGAGGGTAGCGCAGATACGCAGTATTTT.

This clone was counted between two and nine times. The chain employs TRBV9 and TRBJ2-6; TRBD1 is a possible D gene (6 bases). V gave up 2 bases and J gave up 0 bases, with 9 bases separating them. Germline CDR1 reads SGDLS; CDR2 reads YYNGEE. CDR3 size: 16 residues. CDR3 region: CASSVTGLSGANVLTF. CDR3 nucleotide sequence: TGTGCCAGCAGCGTGACAGGACTCTCTGGGGCCAACGTCCTGACTTTC.

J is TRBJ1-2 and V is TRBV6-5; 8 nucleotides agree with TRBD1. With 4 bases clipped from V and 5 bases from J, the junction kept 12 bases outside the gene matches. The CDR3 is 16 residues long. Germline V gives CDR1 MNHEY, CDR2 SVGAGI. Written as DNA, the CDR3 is TGTGCCAGCAGTTCGTCCCAGGGGGCGCTTGTATATGGCTACACCTTC. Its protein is CASSSSQGALVYGYTF.

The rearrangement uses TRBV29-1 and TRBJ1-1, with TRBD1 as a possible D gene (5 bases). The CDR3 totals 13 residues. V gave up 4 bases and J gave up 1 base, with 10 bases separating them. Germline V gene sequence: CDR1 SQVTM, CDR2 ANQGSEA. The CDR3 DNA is TGCAGCGTTGCCCTTGGACAGAACACTGAAGCTTTCTTT. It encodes CSVALGQNTEAFF.

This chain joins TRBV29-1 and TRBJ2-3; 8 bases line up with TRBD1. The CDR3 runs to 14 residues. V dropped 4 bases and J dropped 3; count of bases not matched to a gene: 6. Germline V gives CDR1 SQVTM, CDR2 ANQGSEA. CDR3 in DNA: TGCAGCGTTGCCCCGAGGACAGGGACAGATACGCAGTATTTT. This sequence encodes CSVAPRTGTDTQYF.

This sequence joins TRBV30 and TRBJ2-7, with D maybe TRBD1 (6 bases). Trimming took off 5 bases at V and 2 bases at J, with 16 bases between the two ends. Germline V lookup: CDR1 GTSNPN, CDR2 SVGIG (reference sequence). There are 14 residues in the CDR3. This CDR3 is CAWGRDTTTYEQYF. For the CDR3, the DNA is TGTGCCTGGGGCCGGGACACAACAACCTACGAGCAGTACTTC.

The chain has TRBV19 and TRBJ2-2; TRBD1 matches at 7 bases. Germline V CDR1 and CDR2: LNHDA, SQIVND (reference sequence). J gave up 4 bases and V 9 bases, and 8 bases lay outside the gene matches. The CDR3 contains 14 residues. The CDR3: CASHPTGATGELFF. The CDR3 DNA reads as TGTGCCAGCCATCCCACAGGGGCCACCGGGGAGCTGTTTTTT.

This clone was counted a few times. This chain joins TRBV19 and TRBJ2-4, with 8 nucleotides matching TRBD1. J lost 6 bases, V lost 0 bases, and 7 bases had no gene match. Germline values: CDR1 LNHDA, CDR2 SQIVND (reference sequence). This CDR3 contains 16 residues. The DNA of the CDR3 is TGTGCCAGTAGTATAGATGGACAGGGACGGGGAAACATTCAGTACTTC. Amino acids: CASSIDGQGRGNIQYF.

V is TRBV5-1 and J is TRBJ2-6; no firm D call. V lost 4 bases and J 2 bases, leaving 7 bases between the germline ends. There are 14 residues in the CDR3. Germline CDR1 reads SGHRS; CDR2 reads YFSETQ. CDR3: CASSPRPGANVLTF. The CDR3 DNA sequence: TGCGCCAGCAGCCCACGACCTGGGGCCAACGTCCTGACTTTC.

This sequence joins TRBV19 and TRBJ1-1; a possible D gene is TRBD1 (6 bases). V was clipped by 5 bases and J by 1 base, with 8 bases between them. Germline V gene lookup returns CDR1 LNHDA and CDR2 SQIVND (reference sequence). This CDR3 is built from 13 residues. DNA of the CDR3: TGTGCCAGTAGTCTGACAGGGAACACTGAAGCTTTCTTT. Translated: CASSLTGNTEAFF.